This entry lists 20 T cell receptor beta chains sequenced from one sample in a study of molecular identifiers for immune sequencing clone quantification. TCRdb re-analysed the PCR reads in MiXCR, keeping a single row per CDR3 protein. The repertoire consists of 45,000 to 55,000 distinct CDR3 sequences, with around 33% occurring once and the leading ten covering about 4.1%. Specimen: naive CD8+ T cells from blood, with Jurkat cell RNA spiked in. Subset specified: FACS-sorted CD8+CD4-CCR7+CD45RA+ naive T cells. These receptors were obtained from a human donor in good health. Some libraries in this study had Jurkat cell RNA spiked in.

The chain combines TRBV2 with TRBJ1-3; D gene unclear. CDR3 length equals 14 residues. Germline lookup yields CDR1 SNHLY and CDR2 FYNNEI. The V end was cut by 8 bases, the J end by 4 bases, with 15 bases between. CDR3 nucleotide sequence: TGTGCCAGCTTGGAGGGAAACTGGGGAAACACCATATATTTT. Translation: CASLEGNWGNTIYF.

This clonotype occurred many times. The J gene is TRBJ1-1, the V gene TRBV12-3 or TRBV12-4, with D maybe TRBD1 (5 bases). The CDR3 extends over 11 amino acids. Trimming pared 8 bases from V and 4 bases from J, leaving 8 bases between. The CDR3, as DNA: TGTGCCAGCGACAGAGGCACTGAAGCTTTCTTT. It encodes CASDRGTEAFF.

With respect to this clonotype: This could be a read error, since a much larger clone is one nucleotide away. The chain employs TRBV6-1 and TRBJ2-5; 7 nucleotides align to TRBD1. Germline CDR1 is MNHNS and CDR2 is SASEGT. This CDR3 region has 13 residues. V was clipped by 3 bases and J by 9 bases; unmatched bases: 7. CDR3 DNA: TGTGCCAGCAGTGACGACAGGGTCGAGCCCCAGTACTTC. Translated, it gives CASSDDRVEPQYF.

This clonotype has ten or more counts. This chain joins TRBV7-9 and TRBJ2-5; TRBD2 agrees at 8 bases. J lost 4 bases, V lost 5 bases, and 9 bases had no gene match. CDR1 is SEHNR, CDR2 FQNEAQ, per germline (reference sequence). The CDR3 is made up of 15 amino acids. The CDR3 DNA follows: TGTGCCAGCAGCATACCCCGGGAGGGGGGAGAGACCCAGTACTTC. This encodes CASSIPREGGETQYF. Based on the CDR3 plus reference TRBV7-9 and TRBJ2-5, the full variable domain is DTGVSQNPRHKITKRGQNVTFRCDPISEHNRLYWYRQTLGQGPEFLTYFQNEAQLEKSRLLSDRFSAERPKGSFSTLEIQRTEQGDSAMYLCASSIPREGGETQYFGPGTRLLVL.

This clonotype occurred a few times. One base away lies a much larger clone, so this may be a sequencing read error. The V and J genes are TRBV29-1 and TRBJ2-2; TRBD2 matches at 7 bases. Trimming removed 6 bases from V and 6 bases from J; junction bases left unmatched: 4. Germline V gene lookup returns CDR1 SQVTM and CDR2 ANQGSEA. This CDR3 has 12 residues. The CDR3 sequence: CSVTTSSGELFF. The CDR3 bases are TGCAGCGTCACGACTAGCTCCGGGGAGCTGTTTTTT.

This clonotype was seen only a few times. V is TRBV20-1 and J is TRBJ2-7, with 7 nucleotides matching TRBD2. Unmatched junction bases numbered 5, after V lost 4 bases and J lost 2 bases. CDR3 size: 13 residues. Per germline, CDR1 DFQATT and CDR2 SNEGSKA (reference sequence). This CDR3 reads CSAKTSEAYEQYF. CDR3 nucleotide sequence: TGCAGTGCTAAAACTAGCGAGGCCTACGAGCAGTACTTC.

The rearrangement uses TRBV18 and TRBJ2-1, with TRBD1 identical over 7 bases. CDR1 and CDR2 (germline): KGHSH, LQKENI. The CDR3 covers 15 residues. With 6 bases clipped from V and 1 base from J, the junction kept 6 bases outside the gene matches. CDR3 DNA sequence: TGTGCCAGCTCCCCGGGGACAGAGTCCTACAATGAGCAGTTCTTC. Its protein product is CASSPGTESYNEQFF.

The chain recombines TRBV19 with TRBJ1-1; a possible D gene is TRBD1 (5 bases). Germline CDR1 and CDR2: LNHDA and SQIVND (reference sequence). The CDR3 has 13 residues. The V end was cut by 7 bases, the J end by 0 bases, with 9 bases between. CDR3 bases: TGTGCCAGTAACCGACAGATGAACACTGAAGCTTTCTTT. Its translation is CASNRQMNTEAFF.

This chain links TRBV19 with TRBJ1-1; TRBD1 is a possible D gene (5 bases). The V end was cut by 6 bases, the J end by 2 bases, with 19 bases between. This CDR3 contains 16 residues. The V gene's germline CDR1 is LNHDA and CDR2 SQIVND (reference sequence). The CDR3 protein is CASRILTGTPNTEAFF. DNA for the CDR3: TGTGCCAGTAGAATACTCACCGGGACGCCTAACACTGAAGCTTTCTTT.

This clonotype was detected a few times. The rearrangement uses TRBV29-1 and TRBJ2-5; D may correspond to TRBD1 or TRBD2 (6 bases each). The CDR3 totals 14 residues. V lost 6 bases, J lost 5 bases, and 19 bases lay in between. From germline, CDR1 is SQVTM and CDR2 ANQGSEA. The DNA for the CDR3 is TGCAGCGTGGATGTCGCAGGGGACTTCGAGACCCAGTACTTC. Translating it yields CSVDVAGDFETQYF.

The V gene is TRBV28, the J gene TRBJ2-7, with D possibly matching TRBD1 (6 bases). CDR1 and CDR2 (germline): MDHEN, SYDVKM. The CDR3 loop spans 11 amino acids. With 8 bases removed from V and 11 bases from J, the gap between germline ends came to 16 bases. The CDR3 reads CASGTDRSKYF. CDR3 bases: TGTGCCAGCGGAACGGACAGATCTAAGTACTTC.

This clonotype showed up many times. The V and J genes are TRBV15 and TRBJ1-6; TRBD1 aligns across 7 bases. Trimming cost V 6 bases and J 8 bases; bases outside gene matches: 10. The CDR3 has 15 residues. In germline, CDR1 is LNHNV, CDR2 YYDKDF (reference sequence). CDR3 DNA: TGTGCCACCAGACCCCGGACAGGATATGATTCACCCCTCCACTTT. The encoded protein is CATRPRTGYDSPLHF.

Judged by abundance, this clonotype is medium-sized. The chain links TRBV28 to TRBJ2-7; no firm D call. Trimming removed 2 bases at V and 9 bases at J, with 29 bases between. From germline, CDR1 is MDHEN and CDR2 SYDVKM. This CDR3 has 18 residues. This CDR3 is CASSLDDPKGSTMRGQYF. CDR3 sequence (DNA): TGTGCCAGCAGTTTAGACGACCCCAAGGGATCAACAATGCGTGGGCAGTACTTC.

The chain recombines TRBV9 with TRBJ2-3; a weak D match, TRBD2 (6 bases). Germline V gene lookup returns CDR1 SGDLS and CDR2 YYNGEE. V was shortened by 3 bases and J by 1 base, with 18 bases between the two germline ends. CDR3 length equals 17 residues. Here the CDR3 DNA reads TGTGCCAGCAGCGCCCCTATAACGGGAGATCGCACAGATACGCAGTATTTT. Its translation: CASSAPITGDRTDTQYF.

This clonotype is judged medium-sized. The CDR3 bases are TGTGCCAGCAGCTTAGCTCGATCCTACGAGCAGTACTTC. It translates to CASSLARSYEQYF. This chain uses TRBV7-6 with TRBJ2-7; D unresolved. V was clipped by 0 bases and J by 1 base, with 4 bases between them. The CDR3 is made up of 13 amino acids. Germline assignment: CDR1 SGHVS and CDR2 FNYEAQ.

This clonotype occurred many times. V gene TRBV29-1 combines with J gene TRBJ2-5, with D unresolved. This CDR3 comprises 12 residues. V was shortened by 2 bases and J by 4 bases, with 8 bases between the two germline ends. CDR1 is SQVTM and CDR2 is ANQGSEA in the germline V gene. The CDR3 reads CSVERSGETQYF. CDR3 nucleotides: TGCAGCGTTGAAAGGAGTGGAGAGACCCAGTACTTC.

V is TRBV4-1 and J is TRBJ2-7; 13 nucleotides agree with TRBD2. Germline V gives CDR1 MGHRA, CDR2 YSYEKL. This CDR3 comprises 15 residues. V dropped 3 bases and J dropped 3; count of bases not matched to a gene: 2. The CDR3 loop reads CASSQGLAGFYEQYF. The CDR3 bases are TGCGCCAGCAGCCAGGGACTAGCGGGATTCTACGAGCAGTACTTC.

About this clonotype: A much bigger clone sits one base away, suggesting this may be a read error. Without the conserved terminal phenylalanine or tryptophan, this CDR3 likely stems from a read error. The chain combines TRBV15 with TRBJ2-1; TRBD1 might be the D (5 bases). V was clipped by 6 bases and J by 7 bases, with 10 bases between them. This CDR3 contains 12 residues. Germline CDR1 reads LNHNV; CDR2 reads YYDKDF (reference sequence). The CDR3 DNA sequence: TGTGCCACCAGGACGCAGGGAAATGAGCAGTTCCTC. Its translation: CATRTQGNEQFL.

This clonotype has at least ten counts. The genes are TRBV7-3 and TRBJ2-1, with D unclear. The CDR3 is made up of 11 amino acids. Germline V gene lookup returns CDR1 SGHTA and CDR2 FQGTGA. V was pared by 4 bases and J by 8 bases, with 6 bases between. The CDR3 DNA is TGTGCCAGCAGCTCCGGCCATGAGCAGTTCTTC. This sequence encodes CASSSGHEQFF.

This clonotype was found many times. This chain joins TRBV5-1 and TRBJ2-3; 7 bases map to TRBD2. Trimming took 1 base from V and 2 from J; bases not matched to a gene: 19. Germline-derived CDR1 and CDR2 are SGHRS and YFSETQ. The CDR3 runs 20 residues. The CDR3 DNA is TGCGCCAGCAGCTTGTTTAGCGCGGGAGAAGCGGGGCTCCCCACAGATACGCAGTATTTT. Its protein product is CASSLFSAGEAGLPTDTQYF.